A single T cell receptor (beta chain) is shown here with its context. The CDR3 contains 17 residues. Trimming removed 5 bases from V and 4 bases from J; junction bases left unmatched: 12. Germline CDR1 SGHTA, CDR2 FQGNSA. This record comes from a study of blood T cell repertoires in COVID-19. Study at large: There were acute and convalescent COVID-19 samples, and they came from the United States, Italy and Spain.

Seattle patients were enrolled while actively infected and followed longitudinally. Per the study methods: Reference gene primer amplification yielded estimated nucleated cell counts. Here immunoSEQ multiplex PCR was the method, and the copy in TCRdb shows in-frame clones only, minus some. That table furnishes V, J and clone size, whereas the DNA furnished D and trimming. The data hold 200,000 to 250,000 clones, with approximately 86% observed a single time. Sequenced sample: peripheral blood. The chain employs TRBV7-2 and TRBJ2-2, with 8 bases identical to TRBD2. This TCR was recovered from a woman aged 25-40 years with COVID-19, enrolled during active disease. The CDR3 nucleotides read TGTGCCAGCAGCCCCCCCGGGAGGGCCTTTTCCACCGGGGAGCTGTTTTTT. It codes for CASSPPGRAFSTGELFF.